This T cell receptor beta chain is drawn from a study of blood T cells in healthy people across ages. Regarding the study as a whole: Total diversity from one million sequenced T cells was likely underestimated. CMV status of donors was not determined, possibly confounding expanded clonotype changes.

For the second PCR, which ran for about 6 to 11 cycles, a sample-barcoded 5' primer and a J-beta primer mix were used. In TCRdb, the 5' RACE reads were re-called with MiXCR into one record per CDR3 protein. The data hold some 730,000 distinct CDR3 sequences, with 22% observed a single time. Concerning this clonotype itself: What it binds is not known.

The ends lost 5 bases at V and 3 bases at J; junction bases unmatched: 8. CDR1 is SGHTA and CDR2 is FQGNSA in the germline V gene. This CDR3 comprises 16 residues. The chain recombines TRBV7-2 with TRBJ2-2; 8 nucleotides align to TRBD2. The source of this sequence is a man aged 70-80 years in good health. Sample: blood. Here the CDR3 reads CASSPRLAGDTGELFF. The CDR3, as DNA: TGTGCCAGCAGCCCTCGGCTAGCGGGTGACACCGGGGAGCTGTTTTTT.